The text below deals with one TCR beta chain. This record belongs to a study of blood T cell repertoires in COVID-19. Overall study: Some COVID-19 samples were acute and others convalescent; all came from the United States, Italy and Spain. PBMCs, B-cell-depleted T cells, or T cells provided the cDNA or gDNA that made up the material.

In the source study's methods: Reference gene primer amplification yielded estimated nucleated cell counts. Repertoires were generated with immunoSEQ multiplex PCR, while TCRdb's copy carries only in-frame clones and drops some. V, J and clone size are taken as reported in that table, and D and trimming were inferred from the DNA itself. The sample includes some 87,000 clones, about 92% seen only once; the top ten take 6.3%. Germline-derived CDR1 and CDR2 are SGHAT and FQDESV (reference sequence). The junction had 7 bases not matched to a gene; V was cut back by 4 bases and J by 5 bases. The CDR3 is 16 amino acids.

What was sequenced was peripheral blood. This TCR was sampled from an older woman with active COVID-19. This sequence joins TRBV11-1 and TRBJ2-3, with 12 bases fitting TRBD2. As DNA, the CDR3 is TGTGCCAGCAGCTCCCGTCTAGCGGGAGGGATAGATACGCAGTATTTT. This sequence encodes CASSSRLAGGIDTQYF.